This TCR beta chain was found in a study of blood T cell repertoires in COVID-19. Original data processing: Estimates of nucleated cell counts were drawn from the amplification of reference gene primers. Clones were read by immunoSEQ multiplex PCR, and TCRdb kept only the in-frame ones, dropping some. That table gives V, J and clone size, and the DNA gave D and trimming. The sample consists of 400,000 to 550,000 clones, 87% of them appearing once. This CDR3 is 13 amino acids long. Losses at the gene ends were 5 bases for V and 6 bases for J; bases not matched to a gene: 3. CDR1 and CDR2 (germline): SGHTA, FQGTGA. All enrollees were roughly 18 to 95 years old and from about two dozen US areas. Self-reported history from a screening survey and questionnaire set each donor's cohort.

The chain is built from TRBV7-3 and TRBJ1-5; 8 positions agree with TRBD1. This sequence was found in a woman between 18 and 29 years old with acute COVID-19. The sequenced sample consisted of PBMCs or T cells enriched from blood (not recorded which). Here the CDR3 reads CASSLGQGQPQHF. The CDR3 DNA sequence: TGTGCCAGCAGCCTCGGACAGGGTCAGCCCCAGCATTTT.